This TCR beta chain appears in the sequencing data of a study of metastatic and nonmetastatic thyroid tumors. TCRdb re-clonotyped the PCR reads through MiXCR. Of tens of thousands of clones detected, around 12% appear once; the ten largest clones hold approximately 25%. The table lists this clone with many counts. Looked up from germline, CDR1 is KGHSH and CDR2 is LQKENI. Trimming shortened V by 1 base and J by 0 bases, and 18 bases separated the two germline ends. The CDR3 runs to 18 residues. Not a single patient had been given any form of treatment at any point before undergoing thyroid surgery. The clonotype was recovered from a female donor with papillary thyroid cancer or a benign thyroid nodule (not recorded which). Some clones in this sample may be carry-over from other donors' samples. Sequenced sample: blood. The gene calls are TRBV18 and TRBJ1-2; D perhaps matches TRBD1 (5 bases). The CDR3 bases are TGTGCCAGCTCACCACGAGACAGAACGTCCGTTGCTAACTATGGCTACACCTTC. Encoded protein: CASSPRDRTSVANYGYTF.